This T cell receptor (beta chain) was retrieved from a study of CXCR3-negative and CXCR3-positive naive CD8 T cells. Study-wide results and limits: Both naive subsets had comparably high diversity; memory CD8+ cells much lower. With surface CD5 comparable between naive subsets, TCR strength was estimated using properties derived from the TRB CDR3. TRB CDR3s of CXCR3-positive naive cells were more hydrophobic than those of CXCR3-negative naive cells.

Germline assignment: CDR1 SSHAT and CDR2 FNYEAQ (reference sequence). The CDR3 is made up of 13 amino acids. At about 270,000 cells each, triplicate sorts were carried out for each CD8+ T cell subset. Naive CD8+ T lymphocytes were specified as CD45RO-CCR7+CD27+CD95-. Libraries of TRB cDNA were made by 5' RACE and carried UMIs. TCRdb reworked the 5' RACE reads into one entry per CDR3 protein, no DNA. The listing contains 55,000 to 70,000 distinct CDR3 sequences. About this clonotype itself: Its antigen is not identified.

Sequencing was performed on naive CXCR3+ CD8+ T cells from blood. Described subset: CD45RO-CCR7+CD27+CD95- naive CD8+ T cells expressing CXCR3 (TNR3+). This chain connects TRBV7-7 to TRBJ2-7. The TCR comes from a human donor in good health. Some clones in this sample may be carry-over from other donors' samples. The CDR3 is CASSDGEPYEQYF.